Detailed here is one T cell receptor (beta chain). The data were obtained in a study of control samples from healthy donors and cancer patients. This CDR3 is 16 amino acids long. V dropped 5 bases and J dropped 2 bases, with 18 bases sitting between them. CDR1 SGHTA and CDR2 FQGNSA come from the germline V gene. TCRdb keeps only in-frame clones here, not all; method: immunoSEQ multiplex PCR. The sample carries 100,000 or so clones, 83% recorded once. The V call is TRBV7-2, the J call TRBJ2-5; D possibly corresponds to TRBD1 (7 bases). Sequencing input: blood. This sequence was found in a woman between 50 and 59 years old in good health. The CDR3 region is CASSPAPGGWQETQYF. CDR3 DNA: TGTGCCAGCAGCCCCGCCCCAGGGGGGTGGCAAGAGACCCAGTACTTC.